This T cell receptor (beta chain) was recovered during a study of OX40 agonist ivuxolimab in advanced cancers. Study results and caveats: The average count of expanded clones was higher among CD8+ T cells than among CD4+.

Using immunoSEQ multiplex PCR, the repertoire was profiled, and TCRdb retains in-frame clones only, with some absent. Here the sample spans roughly 38,000 clones, 92% being singletons. For this clone: Its target is unknown.

Germline V gene lookup returns CDR1 SEHNR and CDR2 FQNEAQ (reference sequence). V was pared by 6 bases and J by 2 bases, with 13 bases between. The CDR3 extends over 14 amino acids. The clonotype comes from an adult with an advanced solid tumor such as melanoma, head and neck, liver or kidney cancer. The chain carries TRBV7-9 and TRBJ1-1; no clear D. The source material was CD4+ or CD8+ T cells sorted from blood, sampled in a trial of the OX40 agonist ivuxolimab. CDR3 residues: CASSPPRGNTEAFF. In nucleotides, the CDR3 is TGTGCCAGCAGTCCCCCCCGGGGTAACACTGAAGCTTTCTTT. The full variable domain, completed using reference TRBV7-9 and TRBJ1-1, is DTGVSQNPRHKITKRGQNVTFRCDPISEHNRLYWYRQTLGQGPEFLTYFQNEAQLEKSRLLSDRFSAERPKGSFSTLEIQRTEQGDSAMYLCASSPPRGNTEAFFGQGTRLTVV.